The 27 T cell receptor beta chains given below trace back to one sample, sequenced in a study of blood T cell repertoires in COVID-19. TCRdb's copy holds only in-frame clones and misses some; the assay was immunoSEQ multiplex PCR. There are 190,000 or so clones in the sample; about 85% occur only once, and around 0.93% lies in the top ten. Sequencing was carried out using peripheral blood. The source of these receptors is a man between 60 and 75 years old with COVID-19, enrolled during active disease.

In the case of this clone: The same CDR3 can be traced to other DNA sequences in this sample. The chain employs TRBV18 and TRBJ1-5, with a weak D call TRBD1 (5 bases). Germline V gives CDR1 KGHSH, CDR2 LQKENI. With 2 bases removed from V and 4 bases from J, the gap between germline ends came to 9 bases. The CDR3 contains 14 residues. CDR3 amino acids: CASSPGGGNQPQHF. The CDR3 bases are TGTGCCAGCTCACCAGGGGGGGGTAATCAGCCCCAGCATTTT.

V usage is TRBV7-9 and J usage is TRBJ1-1; 8 bases are shared with TRBD1. The CDR3 runs to 16 residues. The germline CDR1 and CDR2 sequences are SEHNR and FQNEAQ (reference sequence). Trimming removed 5 bases from V and 0 bases from J; junction bases left unmatched: 8. CDR3 nucleotide sequence: TGTGCCAGCAGCCCTTGGACAGGGACTATGAACACTGAAGCTTTCTTT. Translating it yields CASSPWTGTMNTEAFF.

CDR3 loop: CASSEDGRGTEAFF. CDR3 sequence (DNA): TGTGCCAGCAGTGAAGATGGACGGGGCACTGAAGCTTTCTTT. The rearrangement uses TRBV2 and TRBJ1-1; no clear D. Germline CDR1 SNHLY, CDR2 FYNNEI. Trimming took off 1 base at V and 4 bases at J, with 10 bases between the two ends. The CDR3 runs 14 residues.

CDR3 nucleotides: TGTGCCAGCAGCCACGGGACAGCGGCGCGCGGCTACACCTTC. As protein: CASSHGTAARGYTF. The chain recombines TRBV3-1 (or the pseudogene TRBV3-2) with TRBJ1-2, with 7 nucleotides matching TRBD1. V shed 3 bases and J 8 bases; nucleotides not matched to a gene: 9. CDR1 and CDR2 from the germline V gene are LGHDT and YNNKEL (reference sequence). The CDR3 length is 14 residues.

The chain combines TRBV7-3 with TRBJ2-2, with TRBD1 identical over 8 bases. With V trimmed by 5 bases and J by 5 bases, 10 bases remained unmatched. The CDR3 runs 16 residues. CDR1 is SGHTA and CDR2 is FQGTGA in the germline V gene. As DNA, the CDR3 is TGTGCCAGCAGCCAAACAGGGGGAGATAGGACCGGGGAGCTGTTTTTT. Protein sequence: CASSQTGGDRTGELFF.

This chain uses TRBV19 with TRBJ1-1; no reliable D call. This CDR3 has 13 residues. Deletions cut 7 bases from V and 4 bases from J, with 13 bases between. Looked up from germline, CDR1 is LNHDA and CDR2 is SQIVND (reference sequence). The DNA of the CDR3 is TGTGCCAGTACTAGTATCAAGCCCACTGAAGCTTTCTTT. Protein sequence: CASTSIKPTEAFF.

CDR3: CASSSTGDQPQHF. In DNA form, the CDR3 reads TGTGCCAGCAGCTCGACAGGGGATCAGCCCCAGCATTTT. The genes are TRBV11-2 and TRBJ1-5, with TRBD1 matching 8 bases. The V gene's germline CDR1 is SGHAT and CDR2 FQNNGV. J lost 5 bases, V lost 4 bases, and 1 base had no gene match. CDR3 length: 13 amino acids.

V and J are TRBV15 and TRBJ1-4, with TRBD1 as a possible D gene (5 bases). Trimming removed 1 base from V and 2 bases from J, with 17 bases in between. The CDR3 sequence is 18 residues long. The germline V gene encodes CDR1 LNHNV and CDR2 YYDKDF (reference sequence). CDR3 region: CATSRAAGRGSTNEKLFF. CDR3 sequence (DNA): TGTGCCACCAGCAGAGCAGCAGGGCGGGGGAGCACTAATGAAAAACTGTTTTTT.

The chain employs TRBV2 and TRBJ1-1; TRBD1 matches 8 bases. The germline V gene encodes CDR1 SNHLY and CDR2 FYNNEI. The CDR3 covers 15 residues. V lost 7 bases, J lost 2 bases, and 9 bases stayed unmatched. The CDR3 DNA is TGTGCCAGCACCAGAGAGGGACAGGTCAACACTGAAGCTTTCTTT. As protein: CASTREGQVNTEAFF.

This clone was detected only a few times. The chain recombines TRBV19 with TRBJ1-1; D gene ambiguous. This CDR3 is built from 11 residues. In germline, CDR1 is LNHDA, CDR2 SQIVND (reference sequence). CDR3 coding DNA: TGTGCTACAGCTTTCCTCACTGAAGCTTTCTTT. Its protein product is CATAFLTEAFF.

J is TRBJ2-5 and V is TRBV5-4; 10 nucleotides match TRBD1. Germline trimming cut 2 bases from V and 7 bases from J; bases unmatched to any gene: 5. Germline V gene lookup returns CDR1 SGHNT and CDR2 YYREEE (reference sequence). This CDR3 has 14 residues. The CDR3 DNA reads TGTGCCAGCAGCTTCATTGGGGACAGGGGGACCCAGTACTTC. Translating it yields CASSFIGDRGTQYF. The variable domain in full, completed from reference TRBV5-4 and TRBJ2-5, reads ETGVTQSPTHLIKTRGQQVTLRCSSQSGHNTVSWYQQALGQGPQFIFQYYREEENGRGNFPPRFSGLQFPNYSSELNVNALELDDSALYLCASSFIGDRGTQYFGPGTRLLVL.

The CDR3: CASSFTGRSYNEQFF. The CDR3 DNA reads TGTGCCAGCAGCTTTACAGGAAGGTCCTACAATGAGCAGTTCTTC. The rearrangement uses TRBV5-4 and TRBJ2-1; the D gene is possibly TRBD1 (5 bases). From germline, CDR1 is SGHNT and CDR2 YYREEE (reference sequence). The CDR3 contains 15 residues. V was clipped by 2 bases and J by 1 base, with 10 bases between them.

The chain is built from TRBV6-5 and TRBJ2-3; weak D call: TRBD1 (5 bases). The germline gives CDR1 MNHEY, CDR2 SVGAGI. CDR3 length: 13 residues. Trimming cost V 6 bases and J 4 bases, with 11 bases left between them. The CDR3 region is CASSHQGADTQYF. CDR3 bases: TGTGCCAGCAGCCACCAAGGGGCAGATACGCAGTATTTT.

The rearrangement links TRBV12-3 or TRBV12-4 to TRBJ1-4, with a possible D match to TRBD1 (6 bases). V lost 8 bases and J 11 bases, leaving 18 bases between the germline ends. This CDR3 is built from 13 residues. The chain's CDR3 is CASLNTGSKKLFF. For the CDR3, the DNA is TGTGCCAGCCTAAATACAGGGTCTAAGAAACTGTTTTTT.

J is TRBJ2-3 and V is TRBV5-1; D possibly corresponds to TRBD1 (5 bases). V lost 4 bases to trimming and J lost 1 base, with 13 bases between them. The length of the CDR3 is 15 residues. Germline V gene data show CDR1 as SGHRS and CDR2 as YFSETQ. This CDR3 reads CASSIDTRGTDTQYF. The CDR3 DNA reads as TGCGCCAGCAGCATAGATACCAGGGGCACAGATACGCAGTATTTT. Full variable domain (missing parts from reference TRBV5-1 and TRBJ2-3): KAGVTQTPRYLIKTRGQQVTLSCSPISGHRSVSWYQQTPGQGLQFLFEYFSETQRNKGNFPGRFSGRQFSNSRSEMNVSTLELGDSALYLCASSIDTRGTDTQYFGPGTRLTVL.

The chain recombines TRBV30 with TRBJ1-2; the D gene is possibly TRBD1 (5 bases). Germline V lookup: CDR1 GTSNPN, CDR2 SVGIG (reference sequence). V was clipped by 1 base and J by 6 bases, with 6 bases between them. This CDR3 has 11 amino acids. In DNA form, the CDR3 reads TGTGCCTGGAGTGCAGGGCATGGCTACACCTTC. It yields the protein CAWSAGHGYTF.

V usage is TRBV6-4 and J usage is TRBJ1-1; D is ambiguous. The germline V gene encodes CDR1 MRHNA and CDR2 SNTAGT. Trimming shortened V by 3 bases and J by 2 bases, and 16 bases separated the two germline ends. This CDR3 is 16 amino acids long. In DNA, the CDR3 is TGTGCCAGCAGTGAAGGACTGCTGAGACACAACACTGAAGCTTTCTTT. Translating gives CASSEGLLRHNTEAFF.

The V gene is TRBV18, the J gene TRBJ2-3; weak D call: TRBD2 (6 bases). Germline lookup yields CDR1 KGHSH and CDR2 LQKENI. The length of the CDR3 is 14 residues. V was shortened by 3 bases and J by 4 bases, with 11 bases between the two germline ends. CDR3 nucleotide sequence: TGTGCCAGCTCACCCGGGGGAATGCCAGATACGCAGTATTTT. Amino acids: CASSPGGMPDTQYF.

The V and J genes are TRBV6-5 and TRBJ2-7; D perhaps matches TRBD1 (7 bases). Germline V gene sequence: CDR1 MNHEY, CDR2 SVGAGI. V lost 10 bases and J 3 bases, leaving 13 bases between the germline ends. This CDR3 is built from 12 residues. The CDR3 region is CATGRQGYEQYF. CDR3 nucleotide sequence: TGTGCCACCGGGAGACAGGGCTACGAGCAGTACTTC.

V is TRBV5-4 and J is TRBJ2-3, with D perhaps matching TRBD1 (6 bases). The length of the CDR3 is 13 residues. The germline V and J ends were trimmed by 4 bases and 9 bases, with 15 bases remaining between them. From germline, CDR1 is SGHNT and CDR2 YYREEE (reference sequence). Here the CDR3 reads CASSLVGGSTQYF. CDR3 in DNA: TGTGCCAGCAGCCTGGTAGGGGGAAGCACGCAGTATTTT.

The chain couples TRBV7-9 to TRBJ1-5; the D gene is possibly TRBD1 (6 bases). CDR1 is SEHNR, CDR2 FQNEAQ, per germline (reference sequence). This CDR3 has 16 residues. Trimming stripped 5 bases from V and 3 bases from J, with 17 bases between. CDR3 amino acids: CASSPRSAGVNQPQHF. As DNA, the CDR3 is TGTGCCAGCAGCCCACGATCGGCAGGGGTCAATCAGCCCCAGCATTTT.

The J gene is TRBJ1-4, the V gene TRBV9, with 9 bases fitting TRBD1. The V segment lost 3 bases and the J segment 8 bases; nucleotides outside the gene matches: 8. The CDR3 contains 15 residues. Germline CDR1 SGDLS, CDR2 YYNGEE. CDR3 loop: CASSGGQGWGEKLFF. DNA of the CDR3: TGTGCCAGCAGCGGTGGACAGGGGTGGGGAGAAAAACTGTTTTTT.

The chain is built from TRBV6-2 or TRBV6-3 and TRBJ1-1, with D possibly TRBD1 on 6 matching bases. This CDR3 contains 15 residues. Trimming pared 5 bases from V and 6 bases from J, leaving 19 bases between. The germline gives CDR1 MNHEY, CDR2 SVGEGT. CDR3 protein: CASSLGQRGGSEAFF. The CDR3 DNA is TGTGCCAGCAGTCTAGGACAGCGCGGGGGTTCTGAAGCTTTCTTT.

V gene TRBV10-3 combines with J gene TRBJ1-6; tentative D call: TRBD1 (6 bases). The CDR3 sequence is 15 residues long. The germline V gene has CDR1 ENHRY and CDR2 SYGVKD. V lost 3 bases and J 0 bases, leaving 6 bases between the germline ends. CDR3 protein: CAISEGGSYNSPLHF. Here the CDR3 DNA reads TGTGCCATCAGTGAAGGGGGCTCCTATAATTCACCCCTCCACTTT.

The rearrangement joins TRBV7-9 to TRBJ1-6; maybe TRBD1 (6 bases). The CDR3 totals 16 residues. Germline-derived CDR1 and CDR2 are SEHNR and FQNEAQ (reference sequence). The ends were cut back, 1 base at V and 14 bases at J, with 21 bases in the middle. CDR3 amino acids: CASSLGTVPYNLALHF. CDR3 sequence (DNA): TGTGCCAGCAGCTTAGGGACAGTACCTTATAATTTGGCCCTCCACTTT. Full variable domain (rest looked up from reference TRBV7-9 and TRBJ1-6): DTGVSQNPRHKITKRGQNVTFRCDPISEHNRLYWYRQTLGQGPEFLTYFQNEAQLEKSRLLSDRFSAERPKGSFSTLEIQRTEQGDSAMYLCASSLGTVPYNLALHFGNGTRLTVT.

The chain has TRBV29-1 and TRBJ1-3; 7 bases are shared with TRBD1. After removal of 5 bases from V and 5 bases from J, the junction contained 3 bases not matched to a gene. The CDR3 contains 12 residues. The germline V gene encodes CDR1 SQVTM and CDR2 ANQGSEA. The CDR3 loop reads CSVRDRRNTIYF. The CDR3 DNA reads TGCAGCGTTCGGGACAGACGAAACACCATATATTTT.

The V gene is TRBV4-3, the J gene TRBJ1-3; D might be TRBD1 (5 bases). Deletions cut 0 bases from V and 2 bases from J, with 14 bases between. There are 17 residues in the CDR3. Per the germline V gene, CDR1 is LGHNA and CDR2 is YSLEER. The CDR3 DNA reads as TGCGCCAGCAGCCAAGATCGGGAGGGGTTGGCTGGAAACACCATATATTTT. This sequence encodes CASSQDREGLAGNTIYF.